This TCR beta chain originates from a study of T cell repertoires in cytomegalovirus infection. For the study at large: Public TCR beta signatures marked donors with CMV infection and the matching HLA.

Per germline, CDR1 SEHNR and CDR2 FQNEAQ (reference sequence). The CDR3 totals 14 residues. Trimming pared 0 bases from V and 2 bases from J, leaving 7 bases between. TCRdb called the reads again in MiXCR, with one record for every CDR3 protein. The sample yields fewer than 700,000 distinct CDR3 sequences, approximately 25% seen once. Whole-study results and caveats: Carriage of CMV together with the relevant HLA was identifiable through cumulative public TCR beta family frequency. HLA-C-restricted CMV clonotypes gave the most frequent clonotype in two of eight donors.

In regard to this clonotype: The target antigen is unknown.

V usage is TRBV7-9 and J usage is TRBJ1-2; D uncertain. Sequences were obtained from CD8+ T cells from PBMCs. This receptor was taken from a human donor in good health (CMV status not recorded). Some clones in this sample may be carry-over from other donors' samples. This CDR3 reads CASSLAGRNYGYTF. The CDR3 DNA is TGTGCCAGCAGCTTAGCTGGGAGGAACTATGGCTACACCTTC.